This record covers a single T cell receptor (beta chain). Antigen unknown. Distinct nucleotide sequences in the sample also encode this CDR3. This sample stems from a study of Ad26.COV2.S vaccination and SARS-CoV-2 variants. Turning to the study itself: Dosing was one shot or two shots 56 days apart. Study-wide results and limits: Quantification of TCR breadth and depth may have yielded underestimates of total T cell responses. Post-vaccination spike-specific CD8+ and CD4+ T cell responses reportedly had substantial breadth.

Treatment given: approximately 18 received Ad26.COV2.S at low or high dose, single or two shots; several received placebo; per-sample allocation not given. Material that was analyzed had been drawn on day 63 after the first vaccine or placebo injection. An adult donor aged 18-55 years was enrolled in Boston. Measured with immunoSEQ multiplex PCR; TCRdb has only the in-frame clones, and not every one. The repertoire has approximately 420,000 clones, approximately 90% of them found once; the top ten carry 3.6%. The CDR3 has 15 amino acids. CDR1 LGHNA and CDR2 YSLEER come from the germline V gene. V lost 0 bases and J 7 bases, leaving 13 bases between the germline ends.

The V call is TRBV4-3, the J call TRBJ1-5, with no clear D. This receptor was taken from a person between 18 and 59 years old who received the Ad26.COV2.S COVID-19 vaccine or a placebo. The sequences come from peripheral blood, collected in a trial of Ad26.COV2.S vaccine versus placebo. The CDR3 region is CASSQDLGGHQPQHF. CDR3 bases: TGCGCCAGCAGCCAAGATTTGGGAGGTCACCAGCCCCAGCATTTT.